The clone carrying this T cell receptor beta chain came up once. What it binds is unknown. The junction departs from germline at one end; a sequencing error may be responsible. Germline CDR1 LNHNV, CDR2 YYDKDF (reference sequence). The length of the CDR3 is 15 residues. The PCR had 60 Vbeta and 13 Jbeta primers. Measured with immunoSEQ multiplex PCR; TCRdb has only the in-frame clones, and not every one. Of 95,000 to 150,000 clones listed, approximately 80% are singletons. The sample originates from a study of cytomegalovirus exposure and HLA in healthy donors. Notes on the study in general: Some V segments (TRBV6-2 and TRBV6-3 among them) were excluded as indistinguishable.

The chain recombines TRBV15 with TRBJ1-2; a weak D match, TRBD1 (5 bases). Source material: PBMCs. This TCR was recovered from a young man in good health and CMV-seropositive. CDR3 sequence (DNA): TGTGCCACCAGCAGAGATCGGCAGGGAGGCTATGGCCACACCTTC. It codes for CATSRDRQGGYGHTF.